A single sample gave rise to the 5 T cell receptor beta chains below, sequenced in a study of blood T cell repertoires in COVID-19. Method: immunoSEQ multiplex PCR; TCRdb's copy keeps in-frame clones and lacks some. Among tens of thousands of clones, about 89% were seen once, and the ten largest hold more than 7.5%. Input material: peripheral blood. The source is a man between 50 and 59 years old with active COVID-19.

The chain recombines TRBV27 with TRBJ1-2, with 10 bases that match TRBD1. Germline loops: CDR1 MNHEY, CDR2 SMNVEV (reference sequence). Germline trimming cut 4 bases from V and 2 bases from J; bases unmatched to any gene: 13. The CDR3 has 18 residues. In nucleotides, the CDR3 is TGTGCCAGCAGTTCGTTATTGTACGGACAGGGGGTAAACTATGGCTACACCTTC. It is translated as CASSSLLYGQGVNYGYTF.

The chain combines TRBV19 with TRBJ1-1; 8 bases are shared with TRBD1. Germline V CDR1 and CDR2: LNHDA, SQIVND (reference sequence). V lost 5 bases, J lost 1 base, and 9 bases stayed unmatched. The CDR3 covers 16 residues. Here the CDR3 reads CASSPRTGPANTEAFF. CDR3 DNA: TGTGCCAGTAGTCCGCGGACAGGGCCGGCGAACACTGAAGCTTTCTTT.

The V gene is TRBV20-1, the J gene TRBJ1-1; the D is unclear. From germline, CDR1 is DFQATT and CDR2 SNEGSKA (reference sequence). CDR3 length equals 11 residues. The V end lost 6 bases, the J end lost 2 bases, and 7 bases lay between the germline ends. CDR3 sequence: CSALGNTEAFF. In nucleotides, the CDR3 is TGCAGTGCCCTAGGCAACACTGAAGCTTTCTTT.

In this sample, this clone turned up once. This sequence joins TRBV27 and TRBJ2-7; D perhaps matches TRBD2 (5 bases). The CDR3 spans 15 residues. The ends were cut back, 4 bases at V and 2 bases at J, with 15 bases in the middle. Germline CDR1 is MNHEY and CDR2 is SMNVEV (reference sequence). CDR3 protein: CASSSRLSGAYEQYF. CDR3 DNA: TGTGCCAGCAGTTCACGCTTAAGCGGTGCCTACGAGCAGTACTTC.

A few counts support this clone. This rearrangement joins TRBV2 to TRBJ2-7; 11 nucleotides line up with TRBD1. The CDR3 totals 15 residues. With 6 bases clipped from V and 3 bases from J, the junction kept 7 bases outside the gene matches. Germline CDR1 reads SNHLY; CDR2 reads FYNNEI. CDR3 sequence: CASRDRGPVIYEQYF. For the CDR3, the DNA is TGTGCCAGCAGGGACAGGGGGCCGGTAATCTACGAGCAGTACTTC.